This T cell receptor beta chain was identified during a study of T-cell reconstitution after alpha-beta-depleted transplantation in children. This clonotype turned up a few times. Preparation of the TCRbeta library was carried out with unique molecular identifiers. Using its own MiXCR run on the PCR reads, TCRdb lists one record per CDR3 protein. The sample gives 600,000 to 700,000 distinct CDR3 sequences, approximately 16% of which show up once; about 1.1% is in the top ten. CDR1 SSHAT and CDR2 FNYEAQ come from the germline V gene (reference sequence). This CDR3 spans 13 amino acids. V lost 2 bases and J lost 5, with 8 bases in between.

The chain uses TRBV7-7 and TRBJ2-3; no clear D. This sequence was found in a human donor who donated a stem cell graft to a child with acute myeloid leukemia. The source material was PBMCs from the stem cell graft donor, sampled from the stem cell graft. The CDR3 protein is CASSLYAEDTQYF. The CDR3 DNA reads TGTGCCAGCAGCTTATACGCGGAAGATACGCAGTATTTT.